The following is a TCR beta chain sequence with its context. Sequencing was performed with immunoSEQ multiplex PCR; in TCRdb, only in-frame clones are kept and a portion is missing. The sample holds over 120,000 clones; roughly 82% are singletons and the top ten take about 10%. This sample is part of a study of blood T cell repertoires in COVID-19. The CDR3 sequence is 12 residues long. With 6 bases removed from V and 2 bases from J, the gap between germline ends came to 8 bases. In germline, CDR1 is MNHEY, CDR2 SVGEGT. The chain employs TRBV6-2 or TRBV6-3 and TRBJ2-7; D unresolved. This clonotype originated in a man in his fifties or sixties with active or convalescent COVID-19. The sample consisted of peripheral blood. Written as DNA, the CDR3 is TGTGCCAGCAGCCAAGCTCCCTACGAGCAGTACGTC. Translation gives CASSQAPYEQYV.